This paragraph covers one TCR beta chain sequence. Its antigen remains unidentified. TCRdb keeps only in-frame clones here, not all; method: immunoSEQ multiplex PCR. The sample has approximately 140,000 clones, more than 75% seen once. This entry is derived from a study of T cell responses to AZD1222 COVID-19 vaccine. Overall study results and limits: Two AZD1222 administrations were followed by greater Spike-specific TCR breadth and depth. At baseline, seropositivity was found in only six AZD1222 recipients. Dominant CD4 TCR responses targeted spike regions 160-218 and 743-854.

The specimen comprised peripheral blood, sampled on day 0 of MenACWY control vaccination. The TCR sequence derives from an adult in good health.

The CDR3 is CASSLEYWGYTF. As DNA, the CDR3 is TGTGCCAGCAGTTTAGAGTATTGGGGCTACACCTTC. This chain connects TRBV28 to TRBJ1-2, with no clear D. The germline gives CDR1 MDHEN, CDR2 SYDVKM. The CDR3 is 12 residues long. Trimming shortened V by 2 bases and J by 8 bases, and 9 bases separated the two germline ends.